Below are 13 T cell receptor beta chains sequenced from a single sample in a study of identical twins (dated by TCRdb to the mid-2010s). Receptor amplification or capture employed 5' RACE. Instrument used: Illumina HiSeq 2000. TCRdb redid the processing of the public reads, applying fastp at Q25 and MiXCR, and retained in-frame beta chains. Rows are combined by CDR3 protein, so each entry shows the most common genes and DNA. Recorded for this sample are 200,000 to 250,000 distinct CDR3 sequences; approximately 8.3% of them occurred a single time. The ten largest clones take up around 1.8% of the sample. The same data also contributed to another study, on yellow fever vaccine responses in identical twins.

The source material was memory (CD45RO+) T cells sorted from blood. Interpreted using the paper, the cell subset or site label stands for: CD45RO+ enriched T cells. The receptors derive from a woman aged 18 to 35 in good health.

This clonotype was recorded a few times. The chain recombines TRBV18 with TRBJ2-1; weak D call: TRBD2 (5 bases). CDR1 is KGHSH and CDR2 is LQKENI in the germline V gene. Between the trimmed V and J ends, which lost 6 bases and 8 bases, there was a span of 14 bases. The CDR3 length is 13 residues. The CDR3 is CASSPRREHEQFF. CDR3 nucleotides: TGTGCCAGCTCCCCTAGAAGGGAGCATGAGCAGTTCTTC.

This clonotype has only a few counts. The gene calls are TRBV4-3 and TRBJ2-6; TRBD1 is a possible D gene (6 bases). Germline lookup yields CDR1 LGHNA and CDR2 YSLEER. Trimming cost V 5 bases and J 0 bases, with 14 bases left between them. CDR3 size: 17 residues. For the CDR3, the DNA is TGCGCCAGCAGCGCAACCAGGACAGCCTCTGGGGCCAACGTCCTGACTTTC. Amino acids: CASSATRTASGANVLTF.

This clonotype appeared a few times. The rearrangement uses TRBV15 and TRBJ2-1, with a possible D match to TRBD2 (5 bases). CDR1 and CDR2 (germline): LNHNV, YYDKDF (reference sequence). The CDR3 consists of 12 residues. Trimming cost V 5 bases and J 10 bases, with 12 bases left between them. The DNA of the CDR3 is TGTGCCACCAGCGGCCTGTCTAGCGAGCAGTTCTTC. This translates into CATSGLSSEQFF.

This clonotype turned up a few times. The CDR3 reads CASSLGTSGRGEQFF. The CDR3 DNA sequence: TGTGCCAGCAGCTTGGGGACTAGCGGGAGGGGTGAGCAGTTCTTC. The J gene is TRBJ2-1, the V gene TRBV7-2, with 16 bases identical to TRBD2. With V trimmed by 3 bases and J by 9 bases, 2 bases remained unmatched. The CDR3 length is 15 residues. Looked up from germline, CDR1 is SGHTA and CDR2 is FQGNSA.

The chain combines TRBV7-2 with TRBJ2-1; no reliable D call. CDR1 and CDR2 (germline): SGHTA, FQGNSA. The CDR3 is 13 residues long. Trimming shortened V by 3 bases and J by 2 bases, and 5 bases separated the two germline ends. The CDR3 protein is CASSLTTYNEQFF. DNA of the CDR3: TGTGCCAGCAGCTTGACGACCTACAATGAGCAGTTCTTC.

This clonotype has only a few counts. The V gene is TRBV6-2 or TRBV6-3, the J gene TRBJ2-1; D unresolved. The germline V gene has CDR1 MNHEY and CDR2 SVGEGT. V was cut by 6 bases and J by 6 bases, with 6 bases left in between. This CDR3 comprises 11 residues. The CDR3 sequence is CASSPFNEQFF. Here the CDR3 DNA reads TGTGCCAGCAGCCCCTTCAATGAGCAGTTCTTC.

This clonotype occurred many times. The chain has TRBV7-2 and TRBJ1-2; 8 bases fit TRBD1. The CDR3 covers 13 residues. With 5 bases clipped from V and 5 bases from J, the junction kept 4 bases outside the gene matches. Germline CDR1 and CDR2: SGHTA and FQGNSA. The CDR3 DNA reads as TGTGCCAGCAGCGCCGACAGGGGATATGGCTACACCTTC. It translates to CASSADRGYGYTF.

This clonotype appeared a few times. V usage is TRBV9 and J usage is TRBJ2-7; D possibly corresponds to TRBD2 (6 bases). In germline, CDR1 is SGDLS, CDR2 YYNGEE. V lost 0 bases to trimming and J lost 0 bases, with 10 bases between them. The CDR3 length is 15 residues. Written as DNA, the CDR3 is TGTGCCAGCAGCGTAGCCCCCGGGAGCTCCTACGAGCAGTACTTC. Translation: CASSVAPGSSYEQYF.

About this clonotype itself: An end of the junction differs from the germline gene, which may be a read error. V usage is TRBV28 and J usage is TRBJ2-5; the D gene is possibly TRBD1 (5 bases). CDR3 length: 13 residues. CDR1 is MDHEN and CDR2 is SYDVKM in the germline V gene. The CDR3 DNA reads TGTGCCAGCAACCGACAGCGCCAAGAGATCCAGTACTTC. Translating it yields CASNRQRQEIQYF. Drawing the rest from reference TRBV28 and TRBJ2-5, the complete variable domain is DVKVTQSSRYLVKRTGEKVFLECVQDMDHENMFWYRQDPGLGLRLIYFSYDVKMKEKGDIPEGYSVSREKKERFSLILESASTNQTSMYLCASNRQRQEIQYFGPGTRLLVL.

There are many counts of this clonotype. The chain is built from TRBV9 and TRBJ1-6; D call uncertain. V lost 0 bases, J lost 8 bases, and 9 bases lay in between. Germline CDR1 and CDR2: SGDLS and YYNGEE. This CDR3 has 14 residues. CDR3 DNA sequence: TGTGCCAGCAGCGTAGCTGGGTTCGATTCACCCCTCCACTTT. Translating gives CASSVAGFDSPLHF.

The chain links TRBV20-1 to TRBJ2-4; tentative D call: TRBD1 (5 bases). Germline V lookup: CDR1 DFQATT, CDR2 SNEGSKA (reference sequence). The V end was cut by 1 base, the J end by 8 bases, with 12 bases between. The length of the CDR3 is 13 residues. The CDR3 region has the DNA TGCAGTGCTAGAGCGGTAGAACAGGACATTCAGTACTTC. Protein product: CSARAVEQDIQYF.

The chain couples TRBV20-1 to TRBJ2-2, with 7 bases lining up with TRBD1. The CDR3 is made up of 14 amino acids. V shed 4 bases and J 3 bases; nucleotides not matched to a gene: 5. Germline V gene sequence: CDR1 DFQATT, CDR2 SNEGSKA (reference sequence). As DNA, the CDR3 is TGCAGTGCTACCCAGGGGGTTCACACCGGGGAGCTGTTTTTT. It codes for CSATQGVHTGELFF.

This clonotype was counted ten times or more. CDR3 loop: CAISARSGRTGELFF. The CDR3 bases are TGTGCCATCAGTGCACGAAGCGGACGCACCGGGGAGCTGTTTTTT. The V gene is TRBV10-3, the J gene TRBJ2-2; tentatively, D is TRBD2 (5 bases). Trimming removed 4 bases at V and 4 bases at J, with 13 bases between. The CDR3 runs to 15 residues. Germline V gene sequence: CDR1 ENHRY, CDR2 SYGVKD.